This TCR beta chain was sequenced during a study of T cells in tuberculosis. The wider study: T cells were selected with CD1B tetramers loaded with glucose monomycolate. Study results and limitations: Selection depended on which cryopreserved specimens were available. GMM-specific TCRs were nearer to active tuberculosis alpha repertoires, suggesting expansion. Classification accuracy was roughly 90% (AUROC 0.7 to 0.9) with the GMM-specific repertoire.

V lost 1 base and J 4 bases, leaving 19 bases between the germline ends. Per the germline V gene, CDR1 is MGHRA and CDR2 is YSYEKL. The CDR3 is 17 residues long. Profiling relied on immunoSEQ multiplex PCR, and the TCRdb table lists in-frame clones only, not all of them. The table lists about 43,000 clones, around 96% of them singletons. Comment on this clone: Its cognate antigen is unknown.

The sequenced material came from PBMCs. The gene calls are TRBV4-1 and TRBJ1-1; TRBD1 is a possible D gene (6 bases). The clonotype comes from a donor aged 10-29 years with latent tuberculosis or without tuberculosis infection. CDR3 region: CASSQAHLGGAGTEAFF. For the CDR3, the DNA is TGCGCCAGCAGCCAAGCCCACCTTGGGGGGGCGGGCACTGAAGCTTTCTTT.